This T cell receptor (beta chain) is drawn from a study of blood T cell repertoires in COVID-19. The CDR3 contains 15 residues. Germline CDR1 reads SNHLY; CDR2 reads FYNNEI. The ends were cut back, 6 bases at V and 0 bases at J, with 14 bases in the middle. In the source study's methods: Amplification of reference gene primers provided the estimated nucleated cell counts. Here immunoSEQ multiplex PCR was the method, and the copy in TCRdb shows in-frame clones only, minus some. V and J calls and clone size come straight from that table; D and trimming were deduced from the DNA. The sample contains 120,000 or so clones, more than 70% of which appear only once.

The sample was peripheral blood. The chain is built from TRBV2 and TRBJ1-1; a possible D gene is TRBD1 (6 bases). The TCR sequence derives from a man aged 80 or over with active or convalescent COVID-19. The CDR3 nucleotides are TGTGCCAGCAGCAGAGACAGGTCCATGAACACTGAAGCTTTCTTT. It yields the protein CASSRDRSMNTEAFF.